This T cell receptor beta chain originates from a study of blood T cell repertoires in COVID-19. Generated by immunoSEQ multiplex PCR, the TCRdb table keeps only in-frame clones and is missing some. The sample has some 130,000 clones, approximately 78% seen once; the top ten hold about 10%. Germline lookup yields CDR1 MNHEY and CDR2 SVGAGI. This CDR3 region has 13 residues. V lost 9 bases to trimming and J lost 8 bases, with 16 bases between them. This receptor was obtained from a man in his sixties who had recovered from COVID-19. The V and J genes are TRBV6-5 and TRBJ1-4, with unresolved D. Material for sequencing was peripheral blood. The CDR3 DNA reads TGTGCCAGTAAGAGTGGCGGCTACGAAAAACTGTTTTTT. As protein: CASKSGGYEKLFF.